This note documents a single TCR beta chain sequence. Its antigen remains unidentified. Trimming stripped 4 bases from V and 5 bases from J, with 13 bases between. The germline V gene encodes CDR1 SGDLS and CDR2 YYNGEE. The CDR3 runs to 13 residues. The samples, holding roughly 0.9-10 million cryopreserved PBMC, were thawed before DNA extraction was carried out. This entry is derived from a study of long-term antiretroviral therapy in people with HIV. Study-level results: ART adherence, viral resistance and therapy changes were undocumented. HIV repertoires spanned tighter CDR3 length ranges than controls did.

Survey level was the resolution at which the v3.0 immunoSEQ assay ran. Measured with immunoSEQ multiplex PCR; TCRdb has only the in-frame clones, and not every one. This table holds around 40,000 clones, 70% to 90% found once. The TCR originated in a man between 18 and 29 years old with HIV. This rearrangement joins TRBV9 to TRBJ2-7; D is ambiguous. Sequences were derived from unsorted PBMCs, sampled 2.2 years after starting antiretroviral therapy. In DNA, the CDR3 is TGTGCCAGCAGCCTACGGACGGTCGACGAGCAGTACTTC. This gives the protein CASSLRTVDEQYF.